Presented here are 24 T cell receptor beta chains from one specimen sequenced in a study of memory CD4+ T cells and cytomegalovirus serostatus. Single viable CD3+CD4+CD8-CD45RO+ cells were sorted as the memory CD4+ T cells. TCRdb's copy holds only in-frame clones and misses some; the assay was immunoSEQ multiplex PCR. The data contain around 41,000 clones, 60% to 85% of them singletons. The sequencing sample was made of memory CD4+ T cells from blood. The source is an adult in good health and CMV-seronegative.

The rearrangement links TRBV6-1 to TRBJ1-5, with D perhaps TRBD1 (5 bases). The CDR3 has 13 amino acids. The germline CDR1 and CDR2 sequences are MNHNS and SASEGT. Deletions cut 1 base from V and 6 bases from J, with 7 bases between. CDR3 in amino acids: CASSEGGGQPQHF. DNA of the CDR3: TGTGCCAGCAGTGAAGGGGGGGGTCAGCCCCAGCATTTT.

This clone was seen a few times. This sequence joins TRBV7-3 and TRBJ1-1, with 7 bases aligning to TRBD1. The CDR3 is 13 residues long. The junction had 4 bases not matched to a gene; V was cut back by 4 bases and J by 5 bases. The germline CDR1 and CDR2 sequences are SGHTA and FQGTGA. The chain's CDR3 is CASSSTGRTEAFF. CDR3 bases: TGTGCCAGCAGCTCGACAGGGCGGACTGAAGCTTTCTTT.

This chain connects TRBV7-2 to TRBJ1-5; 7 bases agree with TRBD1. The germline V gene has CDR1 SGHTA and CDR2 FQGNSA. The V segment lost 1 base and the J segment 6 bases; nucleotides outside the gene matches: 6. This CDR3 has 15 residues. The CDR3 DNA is TGTGCCAGCAGCTTAGACAGGGGCTCCCGTCAGCCCCAGCATTTT. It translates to CASSLDRGSRQPQHF.

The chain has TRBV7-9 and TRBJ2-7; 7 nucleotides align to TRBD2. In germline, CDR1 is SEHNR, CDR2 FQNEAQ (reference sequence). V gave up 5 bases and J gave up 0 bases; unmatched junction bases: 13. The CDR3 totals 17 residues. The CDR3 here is CASSPPFRDYNSYEQYF. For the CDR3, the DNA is TGTGCCAGCAGCCCCCCCTTCCGGGACTACAACTCCTACGAGCAGTACTTC.

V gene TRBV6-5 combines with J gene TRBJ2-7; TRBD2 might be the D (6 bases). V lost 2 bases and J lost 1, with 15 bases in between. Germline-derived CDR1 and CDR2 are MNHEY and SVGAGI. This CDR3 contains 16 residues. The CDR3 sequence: CASSYQGTDFSYEQYF. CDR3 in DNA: TGTGCCAGCAGTTACCAAGGGACTGATTTTTCCTACGAGCAGTACTTC.

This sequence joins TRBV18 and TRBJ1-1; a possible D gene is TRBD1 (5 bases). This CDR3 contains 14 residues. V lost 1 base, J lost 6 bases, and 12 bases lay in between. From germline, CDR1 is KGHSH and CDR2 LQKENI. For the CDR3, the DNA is TGTGCCAGCTCACCACTGCTGGGGGACGCTGAAGCTTTCTTT. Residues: CASSPLLGDAEAFF.

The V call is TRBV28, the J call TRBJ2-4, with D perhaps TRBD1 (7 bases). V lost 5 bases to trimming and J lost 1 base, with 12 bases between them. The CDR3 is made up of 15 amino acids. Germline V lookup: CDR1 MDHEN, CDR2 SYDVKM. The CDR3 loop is CASSQGGRAKNIQYF. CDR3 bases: TGTGCCAGCAGTCAGGGGGGTCGCGCCAAAAACATTCAGTACTTC.

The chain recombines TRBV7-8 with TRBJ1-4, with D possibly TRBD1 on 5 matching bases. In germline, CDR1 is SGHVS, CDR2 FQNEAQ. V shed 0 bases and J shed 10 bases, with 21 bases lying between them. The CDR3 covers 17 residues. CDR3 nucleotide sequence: TGTGCCAGCAGCTTAGCGCGTTTCGGGACTCGCGAAACAAAACTGTTTTTT. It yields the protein CASSLARFGTRETKLFF. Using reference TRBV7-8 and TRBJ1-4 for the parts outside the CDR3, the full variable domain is GAGVSQSPRYKVAKRGQDVALRCDPISGHVSLFWYQQALGQGPEFLTYFQNEAQLDKSGLPSDRFFAERPEGSVSTLKIQRTQQEDSAVYLCASSLARFGTRETKLFFGSGTQLSVL.

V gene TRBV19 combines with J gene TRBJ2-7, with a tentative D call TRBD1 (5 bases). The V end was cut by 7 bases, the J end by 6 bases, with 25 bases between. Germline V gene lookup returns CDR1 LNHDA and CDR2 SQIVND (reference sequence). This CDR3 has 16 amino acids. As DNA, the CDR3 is TGTGCCAGTATAGCCTCTCAGGGTAGAAGAGCCAGCGAGCAGTACTTC. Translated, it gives CASIASQGRRASEQYF.

The CDR3 region is CASSQDAVPQETQYF. The CDR3 DNA reads TGCGCCAGCAGCCAAGATGCGGTCCCCCAAGAGACCCAGTACTTC. This chain connects TRBV4-1 to TRBJ2-5; D not certain. Trimming took 0 bases from V and 1 from J, leaving 9 bases between them. Germline V gene sequence: CDR1 MGHRA, CDR2 YSYEKL. This CDR3 contains 15 residues.

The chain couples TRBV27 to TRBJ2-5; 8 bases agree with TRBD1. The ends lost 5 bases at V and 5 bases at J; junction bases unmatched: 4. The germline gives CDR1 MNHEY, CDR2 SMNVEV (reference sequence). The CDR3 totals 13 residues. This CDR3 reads CASSTRQGETQYF. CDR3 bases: TGTGCCAGCAGTACTAGACAGGGGGAGACCCAGTACTTC.

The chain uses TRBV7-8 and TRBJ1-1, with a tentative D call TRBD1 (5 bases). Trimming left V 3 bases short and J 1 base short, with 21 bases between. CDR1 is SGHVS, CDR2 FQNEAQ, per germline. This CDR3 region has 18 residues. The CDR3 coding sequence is TGTGCCAGCAGCTTGTACAGGACACAAAACCTTAAGAACACTGAAGCTTTCTTT. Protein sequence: CASSLYRTQNLKNTEAFF.

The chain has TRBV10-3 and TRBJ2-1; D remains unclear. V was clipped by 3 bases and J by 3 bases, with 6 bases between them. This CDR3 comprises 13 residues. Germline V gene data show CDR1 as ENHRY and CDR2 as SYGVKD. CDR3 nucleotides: TGTGCCATCAGTGACGCCAGCTACAATGAGCAGTTCTTC. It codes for CAISDASYNEQFF.

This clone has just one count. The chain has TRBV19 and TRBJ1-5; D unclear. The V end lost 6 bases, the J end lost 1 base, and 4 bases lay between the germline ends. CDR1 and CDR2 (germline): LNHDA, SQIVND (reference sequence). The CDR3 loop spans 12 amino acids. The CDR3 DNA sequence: TGTGCCAGTAGCGGAAGCAATCAGCCCCAGCATTTT. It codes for CASSGSNQPQHF.

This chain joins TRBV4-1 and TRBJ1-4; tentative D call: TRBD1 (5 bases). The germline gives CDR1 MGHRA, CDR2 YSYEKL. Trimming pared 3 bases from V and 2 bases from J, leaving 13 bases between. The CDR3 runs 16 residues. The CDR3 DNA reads TGCGCCAGCAGCCAGTTGGAGGACATCACTAATGAAAAACTGTTTTTT. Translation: CASSQLEDITNEKLFF.

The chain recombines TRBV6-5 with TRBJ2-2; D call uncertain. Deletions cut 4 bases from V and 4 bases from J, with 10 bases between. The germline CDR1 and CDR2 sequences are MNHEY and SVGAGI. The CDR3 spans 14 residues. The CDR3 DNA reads TGTGCCAGCAGTTTGTCCAGCTTCACCGGGGAGCTGTTTTTT. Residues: CASSLSSFTGELFF.

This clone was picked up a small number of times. For the CDR3, the DNA is TGTGCCAGCAGTGTGGCCAGGCCCACAGCTCAGCCCCAGCATTTT. This translates into CASSVARPTAQPQHF. The chain links TRBV6-1 to TRBJ1-5, with no clear D. CDR3 length: 15 amino acids. Germline V CDR1 and CDR2: MNHNS, SASEGT. V lost 4 bases to trimming and J lost 6 bases, with 16 bases between them.

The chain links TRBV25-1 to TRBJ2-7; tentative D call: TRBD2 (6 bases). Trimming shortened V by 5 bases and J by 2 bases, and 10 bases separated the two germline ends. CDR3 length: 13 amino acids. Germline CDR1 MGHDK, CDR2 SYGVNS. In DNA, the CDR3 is TGTGCCAGCAGTCGAGCGGGCCCCTACGAGCAGTACTTC. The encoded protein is CASSRAGPYEQYF.

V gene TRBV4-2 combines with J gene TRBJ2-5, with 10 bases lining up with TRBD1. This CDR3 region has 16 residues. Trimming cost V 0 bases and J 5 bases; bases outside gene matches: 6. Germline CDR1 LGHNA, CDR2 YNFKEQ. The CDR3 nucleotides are TGTGCCAGCAGCCAAGAGAGGACAGGGGGTATGGAGACCCAGTACTTC. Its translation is CASSQERTGGMETQYF.

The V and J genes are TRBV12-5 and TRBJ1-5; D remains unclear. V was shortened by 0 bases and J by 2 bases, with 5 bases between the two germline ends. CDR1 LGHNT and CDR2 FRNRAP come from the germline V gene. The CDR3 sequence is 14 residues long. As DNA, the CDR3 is TGTGCTAGTGGTTTGGTTGCAGGCAATCAGCCCCAGCATTTT. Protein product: CASGLVAGNQPQHF.

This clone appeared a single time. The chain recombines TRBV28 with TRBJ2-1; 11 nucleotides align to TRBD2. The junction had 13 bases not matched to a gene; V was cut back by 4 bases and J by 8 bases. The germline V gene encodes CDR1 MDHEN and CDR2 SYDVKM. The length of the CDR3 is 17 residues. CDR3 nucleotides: TGTGCCAGCAGTTCTCCCCGACGTAGCGGGAGGGCGGATGAGCAGTTCTTC. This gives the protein CASSSPRRSGRADEQFF.

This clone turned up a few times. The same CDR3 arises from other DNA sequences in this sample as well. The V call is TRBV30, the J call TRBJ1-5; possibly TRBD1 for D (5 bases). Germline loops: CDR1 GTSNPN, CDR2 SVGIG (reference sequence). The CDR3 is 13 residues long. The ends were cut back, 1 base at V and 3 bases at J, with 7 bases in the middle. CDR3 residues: CAWSGQLNQPQHF. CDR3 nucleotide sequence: TGTGCCTGGAGTGGACAGCTCAATCAGCCCCAGCATTTT.

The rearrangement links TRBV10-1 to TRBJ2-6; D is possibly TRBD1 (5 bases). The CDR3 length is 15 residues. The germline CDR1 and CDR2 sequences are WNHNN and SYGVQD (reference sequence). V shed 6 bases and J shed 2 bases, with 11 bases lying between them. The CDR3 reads CASREGVAGANVLTF. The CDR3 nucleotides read TGCGCCAGCAGGGAAGGGGTTGCTGGGGCCAACGTCCTGACTTTC.

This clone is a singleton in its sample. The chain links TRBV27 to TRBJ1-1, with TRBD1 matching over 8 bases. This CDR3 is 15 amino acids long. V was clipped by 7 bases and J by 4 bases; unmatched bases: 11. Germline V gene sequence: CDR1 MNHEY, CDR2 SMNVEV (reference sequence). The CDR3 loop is CASTRQGALGTEAFF. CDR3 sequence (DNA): TGTGCCAGCACCCGGCAGGGGGCCTTGGGCACTGAAGCTTTCTTT.